Presented here are 30 T cell receptor beta chains from one specimen sequenced in a study of post-analysis software for immune sequencing data. These receptors' targets are unknown. Unique molecular identifiers were present in the TCR beta cDNA libraries. From the PCR reads, TCRdb called clonotypes with MiXCR, one entry per CDR3 protein. This sample has approximately 400,000 distinct CDR3 sequences, with 30% to 45% found just once. The study's findings and limits: TRBV5-6, TRBV5-1 and TRBV20-1 belonged to a set of a handful of TRBV segments that were more frequent in patients than controls.

Specimen: blood. These receptors were obtained from a girl aged 5 to 17 with multiple sclerosis.

This clonotype has only a few counts. V gene TRBV6-5 combines with J gene TRBJ2-5, with D perhaps TRBD2 (6 bases). With 6 bases removed from V and 0 bases from J, the gap between germline ends came to 11 bases. CDR3 length: 14 residues. Germline lookup yields CDR1 MNHEY and CDR2 SVGAGI. This CDR3 is CASRAGSYQETQYF. The CDR3 region has the DNA TGTGCCAGCAGGGCCGGGAGCTACCAAGAGACCCAGTACTTC.

J is TRBJ1-1 and V is TRBV2; D is undetermined. V dropped 3 bases and J dropped 2 bases, with 10 bases sitting between them. Germline-derived CDR1 and CDR2 are SNHLY and FYNNEI. CDR3 length equals 14 residues. In DNA form, the CDR3 reads TGTGCCAGCAGTGAGAGTATCGCTAACACTGAAGCTTTCTTT. Protein sequence: CASSESIANTEAFF.

This clonotype was observed many times. The genes are TRBV12-3 or TRBV12-4 and TRBJ1-6; D is undetermined. The CDR3 length is 12 residues. The germline V and J ends were trimmed by 3 bases and 5 bases, with 2 bases remaining between them. The CDR3 loop is CASSLNNSPLHF. The CDR3 DNA reads TGTGCCAGCAGTTTGAATAATTCACCCCTCCACTTT.

This clonotype came up a few times. This clone may be a read error of a much larger clone one base away. V and J are TRBV6-2 or TRBV6-3 and TRBJ2-1; 8 bases agree with TRBD2. The germline V gene has CDR1 MNHEY and CDR2 SVGEGT. CDR3 length equals 14 residues. In DNA form, the CDR3 reads TGTACCAGCAGTTACGGGACTAGTTGGAATGAGCAGTTCTTC. Amino acids: CTSSYGTSWNEQFF.

The chain combines TRBV25-1 with TRBJ1-5; D perhaps matches TRBD1 (5 bases). This CDR3 contains 15 residues. Trimming shortened V by 2 bases and J by 6 bases, and 14 bases separated the two germline ends. Germline CDR1 MGHDK, CDR2 SYGVNS. The CDR3, as DNA: TGTGCCAGCAGTGAAAGTGGGGCTCGGGGTCAGCCCCAGCATTTT. Protein sequence: CASSESGARGQPQHF.

This chain uses TRBV2 with TRBJ1-4; D not certain. The CDR3 is made up of 14 amino acids. V was pared by 6 bases and J by 7 bases, with 15 bases between. The germline V gene has CDR1 SNHLY and CDR2 FYNNEI. The CDR3 DNA is TGTGCCAGCAGGGAGGGAGTCCGGGGTGAAAAACTGTTTTTT. It codes for CASREGVRGEKLFF.

This rearrangement joins TRBV7-2 to TRBJ1-3; tentative D call: TRBD1 (5 bases). The germline CDR1 and CDR2 sequences are SGHTA and FQGNSA. The ends were cut back, 4 bases at V and 0 bases at J, with 13 bases in the middle. The CDR3 has 16 amino acids. CDR3 residues: CASSSSRQYSGNTIYF. The CDR3 DNA follows: TGTGCCAGCAGCTCATCACGACAGTACTCTGGAAACACCATATATTTT.

The genes are TRBV3-1 and TRBJ1-2, with a possible D match to TRBD1 (6 bases). The CDR3 extends over 14 amino acids. V gave up 7 bases and J gave up 4 bases, with 16 bases separating them. Per germline, CDR1 LGHDT and CDR2 YNNKEL (reference sequence). The DNA for the CDR3 is TGTGCCAGCAACAGAAAGGGGGGCAGCTATGGCTACACCTTC. Residues: CASNRKGGSYGYTF.

The rearrangement uses TRBV4-3 and TRBJ1-1; 7 bases fit TRBD1. The CDR3 extends over 14 amino acids. The V gene end was trimmed by 6 bases and the J gene end by 1 base; junction bases not matched to a gene: 5. From germline, CDR1 is LGHNA and CDR2 YSLEER. Here the CDR3 DNA reads TGCGCCAGCAGAAACACAGGGGAGAACACTGAAGCTTTCTTT. Translated: CASRNTGENTEAFF.

The CDR3 DNA sequence: TGTGCCATCAGTGACCCTGCCGCAGGGTACTACAATGAGCAGTACTTC. This translates into CAISDPAAGYYNEQYF. This chain connects TRBV10-3 to TRBJ2-5; D perhaps matches TRBD1 (5 bases). The V gene lost 3 bases and the J gene lost 11 bases, with 25 bases spanning the gap. This CDR3 has 16 residues. CDR1 and CDR2 (germline): ENHRY, SYGVKD.

The chain is built from TRBV10-3 and TRBJ2-1, with TRBD2 as a possible D gene (7 bases). CDR3 length: 17 amino acids. Deletions cut 2 bases from V and 1 base from J, with 15 bases between. CDR1 and CDR2 from the germline V gene are ENHRY and SYGVKD. CDR3 sequence (DNA): TGTGCCATCAGTGAGAATAAGGGGGGGCCTTCCTACAATGAGCAGTTCTTC. This sequence encodes CAISENKGGPSYNEQFF.

The chain uses TRBV7-2 and TRBJ1-5, with 9 bases lining up with TRBD1. V shed 3 bases and J 5 bases; nucleotides not matched to a gene: 5. CDR1 is SGHTA and CDR2 is FQGNSA in the germline V gene. The CDR3 covers 15 residues. CDR3 DNA sequence: TGTGCCAGCAGCTTTCAGGGACAGGGCGATCAGCCCCAGCATTTT. Protein product: CASSFQGQGDQPQHF.

This clonotype was seen a few times. This sequence joins TRBV7-8 and TRBJ2-3; D may be TRBD1 or TRBD2 (6 bases each). CDR1 and CDR2 (germline): SGHVS, FQNEAQ. This CDR3 has 17 amino acids. Trimming removed 4 bases at V and 1 base at J, with 18 bases between. CDR3 sequence: CASSSGGAGEGTDTQYF. CDR3 in DNA: TGTGCCAGCAGCTCCGGGGGCGCCGGGGAGGGCACAGATACGCAGTATTTT.

This clonotype was observed at least ten times. The chain has TRBV5-1 and TRBJ2-1; D is uncertain. Per germline, CDR1 SGHRS and CDR2 YFSETQ. Trimming cost V 2 bases and J 0 bases, with 6 bases left between them. CDR3 length equals 14 residues. In nucleotides, the CDR3 is TGCGCCAGCAGCTTTGGCAACTCCTACAATGAGCAGTTCTTC. Amino acid sequence: CASSFGNSYNEQFF.

In its sample, this clonotype was seen a few times. The chain links TRBV20-1 to TRBJ1-1; 7 bases fit TRBD1. The CDR3 runs 13 residues. Looked up from germline, CDR1 is DFQATT and CDR2 is SNEGSKA (reference sequence). The junction had 2 bases not matched to a gene; V was cut back by 1 base and J by 3 bases. Here the CDR3 DNA reads TGCAGTGCTAGAGGCACAGGGGACACTGAAGCTTTCTTT. Protein: CSARGTGDTEAFF.

The chain has TRBV14 and TRBJ2-5; 9 positions match TRBD1. Germline V lookup: CDR1 SGHDN, CDR2 FVKESK. The junction had 5 bases not matched to a gene; V was cut back by 2 bases and J by 4 bases. This CDR3 is built from 15 residues. This CDR3 is CASSQQGTGRETQYF. CDR3 nucleotide sequence: TGTGCCAGCAGCCAACAGGGGACAGGGCGAGAGACCCAGTACTTC. The whole variable domain, remainder taken from reference TRBV14 and TRBJ2-5, is EAGVTQFPSHSVIEKGQTVTLRCDPISGHDNLYWYRRVMGKEIKFLLHFVKESKQDESGMPNNRFLAERTGGTYSTLKVQPAELEDSGVYFCASSQQGTGRETQYFGPGTRLLVL.

This clonotype was counted only a few times. The J gene is TRBJ2-1, the V gene TRBV6-2 or TRBV6-3; D not certain. This CDR3 comprises 13 residues. From germline, CDR1 is MNHEY and CDR2 SVGEGT. The germline V and J ends were trimmed by 3 bases and 2 bases, with 5 bases remaining between them. CDR3 in amino acids: CASSYGTYNEQFF. In DNA, the CDR3 is TGTGCCAGCAGTTATGGGACCTACAATGAGCAGTTCTTC.

This clonotype was recorded at least ten times. V gene TRBV20-1 combines with J gene TRBJ2-3; perhaps TRBD2 as D (6 bases). Germline CDR1 DFQATT, CDR2 SNEGSKA (reference sequence). The CDR3 spans 14 residues. The V and J ends lost 1 base and 5 bases respectively, with 13 bases between them. The CDR3 spells CSARGTNQGDTQYF. DNA for the CDR3: TGCAGTGCTAGAGGGACTAACCAGGGAGATACGCAGTATTTT.

The chain has TRBV9 and TRBJ2-5; TRBD2 might be the D (5 bases). The closer fit of TRBJ2-7 to the DNA end suggests the J call may be wrong. The CDR3 contains 15 residues. Germline loops: CDR1 SGDLS, CDR2 YYNGEE. CDR3 nucleotide sequence: TGTGCCAGCAGCGTAGCTACGAGGTGGGAGAACGAGCAGTACTTC. Protein: CASSVATRWENEQYF.

The chain combines TRBV6-5 with TRBJ2-1, with 9 bases matching TRBD1. V was clipped by 0 bases and J by 5 bases; unmatched bases: 14. The CDR3 length is 19 residues. Germline loops: CDR1 MNHEY, CDR2 SVGAGI. CDR3 nucleotides: TGTGCCAGCAGTTACTCACAGGGGGCCCTATATACGGATAACAATGAGCAGTTCTTC. It yields the protein CASSYSQGALYTDNNEQFF.

This clonotype was observed once. Germline is not matched at one junction end, which may reflect a read error. The rearrangement uses TRBV12-3 or TRBV12-4 and TRBJ2-1; a weak D match, TRBD2 (5 bases). This CDR3 contains 14 residues. The chain's CDR3 is CASSRPGFYDEQFF. The CDR3 region has the DNA TGTGCCAGCAGTCGACCGGGATTCTACGATGAGCAGTTCTTC.

This clonotype was counted between two and nine times. This sequence joins TRBV29-1 and TRBJ2-3; 8 bases are a match to TRBD2. Germline loops: CDR1 SQVTM, CDR2 ANQGSEA. J lost 4 bases, V lost 3 bases, and 21 bases had no gene match. The CDR3 runs to 19 residues. The chain's CDR3 is CSVEGLDVPHPGAADTQYF. In nucleotides, the CDR3 is TGCAGCGTTGAGGGACTAGACGTCCCCCACCCAGGCGCTGCAGATACGCAGTATTTT.

The V gene is TRBV12-3 or TRBV12-4, the J gene TRBJ2-1; D may match TRBD1 or TRBD2 (5 bases each). With 1 base removed from V and 5 bases from J, the gap between germline ends came to 24 bases. The CDR3 is 19 residues long. CDR3 loop: CASSLEEGRVLIVDNEQFF. DNA of the CDR3: TGTGCCAGCAGTTTAGAAGAGGGCAGGGTCCTAATTGTGGACAATGAGCAGTTCTTC.

There are a few counts of this clonotype. The chain recombines TRBV10-3 with TRBJ2-1; D remains ambiguous. The CDR3 has 14 amino acids. Per the germline V gene, CDR1 is ENHRY and CDR2 is SYGVKD. V was clipped by 6 bases and J by 5 bases, with 14 bases between them. The CDR3: CAISGLVQNNEQFF. The CDR3 DNA is TGTGCCATCAGCGGCCTTGTCCAGAACAATGAGCAGTTCTTC.

Remarks on this clonotype: Just one base apart from a much larger clone, this may be a read error. J is TRBJ1-2 and V is TRBV2; TRBD1 is a possible D gene (6 bases). This CDR3 comprises 13 residues. V was clipped by 10 bases and J by 8 bases, with 20 bases between them. CDR1 is SNHLY, CDR2 FYNNEI, per germline. CDR3 sequence: CANSADSPAGYTF. DNA for the CDR3: TGTGCCAACAGCGCGGACAGCCCAGCAGGCTACACCTTC.

This clonotype appeared once. The chain recombines TRBV10-3 with TRBJ1-2, with D uncertain. V was trimmed by 6 bases and J by 4 bases, leaving 12 bases between them. Germline V gene lookup returns CDR1 ENHRY and CDR2 SYGVKD. This CDR3 contains 13 residues. The CDR3 region is CAISEEAPYGYTF. In DNA, the CDR3 is TGTGCCATCAGCGAGGAGGCCCCCTATGGCTACACCTTC.

This clonotype was recorded a few times. For the CDR3, the DNA is TGTGCCAGCAGCTCCAACAGGGCTGGGGCCTACGAGCAGTACTTC. It encodes CASSSNRAGAYEQYF. This chain uses TRBV7-9 with TRBJ2-7, with D maybe TRBD1 (6 bases). CDR3 length: 15 residues. The V end was cut by 4 bases, the J end by 2 bases, with 15 bases between. Germline CDR1 SEHNR, CDR2 FQNEAQ (reference sequence).

In this sample, this clonotype turned up many times. The DNA of the CDR3 is TGTGCCAGCAGCCAAGGGGTCTGGGATACGCAGTATTTT. It encodes CASSQGVWDTQYF. J is TRBJ2-3 and V is TRBV4-2; D not resolved. CDR3 size: 13 residues. Trimming pared 1 base from V and 6 bases from J, leaving 8 bases between. Germline V gene sequence: CDR1 LGHNA, CDR2 YNFKEQ.

Many counts were recorded for this clonotype. V gene TRBV6-5 combines with J gene TRBJ1-2, with D perhaps TRBD1 (6 bases). CDR3 length equals 13 residues. V lost 3 bases and J lost 6, with 11 bases in between. Germline V gene sequence: CDR1 MNHEY, CDR2 SVGAGI. The CDR3 protein is CASSYFPGDGYTF. The CDR3 nucleotides read TGTGCCAGCAGTTATTTTCCAGGGGATGGCTACACCTTC.

This clonotype occurred a few times. The gene calls are TRBV7-2 and TRBJ2-5; D is possibly TRBD1 (6 bases). The length of the CDR3 is 13 residues. V lost 6 bases and J 5 bases, leaving 13 bases between the germline ends. In germline, CDR1 is SGHTA, CDR2 FQGNSA. CDR3 sequence (DNA): TGTGCCAGCAGGCCAGGGGACGGGGAGACCCAGTACTTC. It specifies CASRPGDGETQYF.